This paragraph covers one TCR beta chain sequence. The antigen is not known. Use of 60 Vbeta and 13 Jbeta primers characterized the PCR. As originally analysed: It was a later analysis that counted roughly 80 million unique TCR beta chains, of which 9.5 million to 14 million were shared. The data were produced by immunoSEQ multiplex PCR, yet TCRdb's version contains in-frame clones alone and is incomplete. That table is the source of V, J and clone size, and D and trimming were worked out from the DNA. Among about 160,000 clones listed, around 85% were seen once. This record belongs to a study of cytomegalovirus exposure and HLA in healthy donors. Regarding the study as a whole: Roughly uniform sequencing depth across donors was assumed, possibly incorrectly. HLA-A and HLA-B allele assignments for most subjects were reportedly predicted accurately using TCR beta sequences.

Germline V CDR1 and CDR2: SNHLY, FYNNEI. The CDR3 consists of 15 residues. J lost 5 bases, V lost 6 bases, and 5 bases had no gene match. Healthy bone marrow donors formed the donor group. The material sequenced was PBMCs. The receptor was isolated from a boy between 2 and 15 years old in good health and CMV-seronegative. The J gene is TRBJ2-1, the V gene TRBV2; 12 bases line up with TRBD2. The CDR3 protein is CASRTRLAGDNEQFF. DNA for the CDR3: TGTGCCAGCAGAACCCGACTAGCGGGGGACAATGAGCAGTTCTTC.